Listed below are T cell receptor beta chains from one sample, sequenced in a study of vaccination effects on CD4 cells after COVID-19. Profiled with immunoSEQ multiplex PCR; TCRdb holds only in-frame clones, not every one. Here the sample spans tens of thousands of clones, around 75% being singletons. No antigen has been identified for these receptors. Sequencing was performed on CD4+ T cells from PBMCs cultured with a peptide pool, taken before COVID-19 vaccination. The origin of the receptors is a human donor who had a prior SARS-CoV-2 infection. Each CDR3 is given with its conserved first and last residue. The D gene is left open where the match is weak. Clone size is given for some rows only: seen once, a few or many times, or a class if the clone is expanded.

V	D	size	J	CDR3	DNA
TRBV5-1	TRBD1	NA	TRBJ2-7	CASSLALTGVSYEQYF	TGCGCCAGCAGCTTGGCCCTGACAGGGGTAAGCTACGAGCAGTACTTC
TRBV9	TRBD2	NA	TRBJ2-7	CASSTGLGALEQYF	TGTGCCAGCTCGACGGGACTAGGAGCTCTCGAGCAGTACTTC
TRBV11-2	NA	NA	TRBJ1-1	CASSLGEGMNTEAFF	TGTGCCAGCAGCTTAGGTGAGGGCATGAACACTGAAGCTTTCTTT
TRBV19	TRBD1	NA	TRBJ2-7	CASSTSTGSYEQYF	TGTGCCAGTAGTACATCGACAGGGAGCTACGAGCAGTACTTC
TRBV5-6	TRBD1	NA	TRBJ2-5	CASRGTGRETQYF	TGTGCCAGCAGAGGGACAGGGAGGGAGACCCAGTACTTC
TRBV11-3	NA	once	TRBJ1-2	CASSLGASNYGYTF	TGTGCCAGCAGCTTGGGGGCCTCAAACTATGGCTACACCTTC
TRBV11-2	NA	NA	TRBJ2-7	CASSLDLVGYEQYF	TGTGCCAGCAGCTTAGATCTGGTGGGGTACGAGCAGTACTTC
TRBV3-1/TRBV3-2	NA	NA	TRBJ1-5	CASSQEGLGLNSNQPQHF	TGTGCCAGCAGCCAAGAAGGGTTAGGACTGAATAGCAATCAGCCCCAGCATTTT
TRBV13	NA	NA	TRBJ2-1	CASSIEQGHEQFF	TGTGCCAGCAGCATAGAACAGGGCCATGAGCAGTTCTTC
TRBV3-1/TRBV3-2	TRBD2	NA	TRBJ2-1	CASSLVYFGRNNEQFF	TGTGCCAGCAGCCTCGTATATTTCGGGAGGAACAATGAGCAGTTCTTC
TRBV28	NA	NA	TRBJ1-5	CASRVRSGPQHF	TGTGCCAGCAGGGTGAGATCGGGGCCCCAGCATTTT
TRBV5-1	NA	once	TRBJ1-1	CASSLLGQLNTEAFF	TGCGCCAGCAGCTTGTTGGGTCAGTTGAACACTGAAGCTTTCTTT
TRBV6-5	NA	NA	TRBJ2-7	CASSRTATYEQYF	TGTGCCAGCAGCCGGACAGCGACCTACGAGCAGTACTTC
TRBV6-5	TRBD2	NA	TRBJ2-3	CASSYDGRARDTQYF	TGTGCCAGCAGTTACGACGGGAGGGCCCGAGATACGCAGTATTTT
TRBV9	NA	NA	TRBJ2-7	CASSVGGSAGNYEQYF	TGTGCCAGCAGCGTTGGTGGGAGCGCCGGGAACTACGAGCAGTACTTC
TRBV19	TRBD2	NA	TRBJ2-7	CASSILLAGDYEQYF	TGTGCCAGTAGTATACTGCTAGCGGGAGACTACGAGCAGTACTTC
TRBV5-1	NA	few	TRBJ1-4	CASSLSPSGEKLFF	TGCGCCAGCAGCTTGTCCCCCTCGGGAGAAAAACTGTTTTTT
TRBV2	NA	NA	TRBJ2-7	CASSEAGYGQYF	TGTGCCAGCAGTGAAGCGGGATACGGGCAGTACTTC
TRBV11-2	TRBD1	NA	TRBJ2-2	CASSADRVFSGELFF	TGTGCCAGCAGCGCAGACAGGGTTTTTTCCGGGGAGCTGTTTTTT
TRBV24-1	NA	NA	TRBJ1-1	CATRGRRNTEAFF	TGTGCCACCCGGGGACGCCGCAACACTGAAGCTTTCTTT